Presented here are 27 T cell receptor beta chains from one specimen sequenced in a study of Ad26.COV2.S vaccination and SARS-CoV-2 variants. Treatment here: about 20 received Ad26.COV2.S at low or high dose, single or two shots; about five received placebo; per-sample allocation not given. Samples were taken on day 63 after the first vaccine or placebo injection. The table came from immunoSEQ multiplex PCR; TCRdb's copy has only in-frame clones and leaves some out. Of hundreds of thousands of clones detected, about 89% appear once; the ten largest clones hold around 1.5%. Sequencing used peripheral blood, obtained in a trial of Ad26.COV2.S vaccine versus placebo. All receptors derive from a person between 18 and 65 years old who received the Ad26.COV2.S COVID-19 vaccine or a placebo.

The chain is built from TRBV7-9 and TRBJ2-7; 7 nucleotides agree with TRBD2. This CDR3 region has 17 residues. The V segment lost 0 bases and the J segment 3 bases; nucleotides outside the gene matches: 11. Germline V CDR1 and CDR2: SEHNR, FQNEAQ (reference sequence). For the CDR3, the DNA is TGTGCCAGCAGCTTAGCCCAGGGAGGGACGGTGGACTACGAGCAGTACTTC. Its translation is CASSLAQGGTVDYEQYF.

The chain has TRBV23-1 and TRBJ2-3; D gene uncertain. TRBV23-1 carries the ORF label, with uncertain function. V lost 0 bases to trimming and J lost 9 bases, with 10 bases between them. This CDR3 has 13 amino acids. Here the CDR3 reads CASSQSPGETQYF. In DNA, the CDR3 is TGCGCCAGCAGTCAATCCCCCGGTGAAACGCAGTATTTT.

V usage is TRBV4-2 and J usage is TRBJ2-1; 12 nucleotides line up with TRBD2. Per germline, CDR1 LGHNA and CDR2 YNFKEQ. V was pared by 3 bases and J by 6 bases, with 6 bases of the junction left unmatched. The CDR3 has 16 amino acids. This chain's CDR3 is CASSHLLAGGANEQFF. The DNA for the CDR3 is TGTGCCAGCAGCCATTTACTAGCGGGAGGAGCCAATGAGCAGTTCTTC.

J is TRBJ1-1 and V is TRBV11-2; no firm D call. The V gene lost 1 base and the J gene lost 1 base, with 4 bases spanning the gap. Germline CDR1 SGHAT, CDR2 FQNNGV. The CDR3 contains 13 residues. CDR3 DNA sequence: TGTGCCAGCAGCTTAGTTACGAACACTGAAGCTTTCTTT. Its translation is CASSLVTNTEAFF.

This clone was picked up one time. V and J are TRBV6-2 or TRBV6-3 and TRBJ2-3; D might be TRBD1 (6 bases). Germline-derived CDR1 and CDR2 are MNHEY and SVGEGT. Trimming removed 0 bases at V and 5 bases at J, with 27 bases between. CDR3 length: 20 amino acids. This chain's CDR3 is CASSYSPPANREWYRDTQYF. CDR3 in DNA: TGTGCCAGCAGTTACTCCCCTCCAGCTAACAGGGAGTGGTACAGAGATACGCAGTATTTT.

DNA of the CDR3: TGTGCCAGCAGGCGGAGTGGCGGGGAGCTGTTTTTT. This sequence encodes CASRRSGGELFF. The chain combines TRBV12-3 or TRBV12-4 with TRBJ2-2; unclear D gene. Trimming took off 6 bases at V and 7 bases at J, with 9 bases between the two ends. The CDR3 runs 12 residues.

The chain joins TRBV3-1 (or the pseudogene TRBV3-2) to TRBJ2-2, with 8 bases lining up with TRBD2. With 6 bases clipped from V and 5 bases from J, the junction kept 8 bases outside the gene matches. CDR1 is LGHDT and CDR2 is YNNKEL in the germline V gene (reference sequence). The CDR3 is made up of 15 amino acids. In nucleotides, the CDR3 is TGTGCCAGCAGGCTCCGGGGGGGCGAAACCGGGGAGCTGTTTTTT. Its protein product is CASRLRGGETGELFF.

This clone was observed a few times. The chain joins TRBV5-8 to TRBJ1-3; unclear D gene. Deletions cut 5 bases from V and 4 bases from J, with 7 bases between. The CDR3 contains 12 residues. CDR1 SGHTS and CDR2 YDEGEE come from the germline V gene. The CDR3 loop reads CASRGGGNTIYF. DNA of the CDR3: TGTGCCAGCAGGGGCGGGGGAAACACCATATATTTT.

The V gene is TRBV7-9, the J gene TRBJ2-7; perhaps TRBD2 as D (6 bases). The CDR3 has 13 residues. Per the germline V gene, CDR1 is SEHNR and CDR2 is FQNEAQ (reference sequence). V was cut by 2 bases and J by 10 bases, with 15 bases left in between. The CDR3 DNA is TGTGCCAGCAGCTTACGGGGGAATGAGGGTCAGTACTTC. Its translation is CASSLRGNEGQYF.

The chain employs TRBV19 and TRBJ2-1; 16 bases fit TRBD2. V shed 5 bases and J 4 bases; nucleotides not matched to a gene: 5. This CDR3 is 17 amino acids long. The germline CDR1 and CDR2 sequences are LNHDA and SQIVND (reference sequence). The CDR3 nucleotides read TGTGCCAGTAGTCCCGGGACTAGCGGGGGGGCGTACAATGAGCAGTTCTTC. The encoded protein is CASSPGTSGGAYNEQFF.

V usage is TRBV4-3 and J usage is TRBJ1-2; the D is unclear. Germline CDR1 reads LGHNA; CDR2 reads YSLEER. This CDR3 has 13 residues. The V end lost 0 bases, the J end lost 10 bases, and 12 bases lay between the germline ends. The CDR3 DNA follows: TGCGCCAGCAGCCAAGATCTAGAAGGGCCCTACACCTTC. Its translation is CASSQDLEGPYTF.

V usage is TRBV20-1 and J usage is TRBJ1-3; D unresolved. V shed 5 bases and J shed 8 bases, with 10 bases lying between them. This CDR3 spans 11 amino acids. CDR1 and CDR2 (germline): DFQATT, SNEGSKA (reference sequence). CDR3 residues: CSAAEMDTIYF. The CDR3 region has the DNA TGCAGTGCTGCCGAGATGGACACCATATATTTT.

In this sample, this clone turned up a few times. The chain has TRBV5-4 and TRBJ1-6; TRBD1 matches at 9 bases. With 3 bases clipped from V and 6 bases from J, the junction kept 7 bases outside the gene matches. CDR1 is SGHNT and CDR2 is YYREEE in the germline V gene (reference sequence). The CDR3 totals 16 residues. CDR3 DNA sequence: TGTGCCAGCAGCTCCGGGACAGGGCCGACTAATTCACCCCTCCACTTT. Amino acid sequence: CASSSGTGPTNSPLHF.

V is TRBV14 and J is TRBJ1-1; no clear D. Between the trimmed V and J ends, which lost 4 bases and 0 bases, there was a span of 12 bases. This CDR3 has 15 amino acids. CDR1 and CDR2 from the germline V gene are SGHDN and FVKESK. The CDR3 DNA reads as TGTGCCAGCAGCCCACTTGGACGGTTGAACACTGAAGCTTTCTTT. It specifies CASSPLGRLNTEAFF.

The CDR3 DNA sequence: TGTGCCAGCAGTTACTCGAATCCTATCTTGTACGAGCAGTACTTC. It specifies CASSYSNPILYEQYF. The chain carries TRBV6-5 and TRBJ2-7; D ambiguous. The CDR3 sequence is 15 residues long. Germline CDR1 MNHEY, CDR2 SVGAGI. V dropped 0 bases and J dropped 4 bases, with 13 bases sitting between them.

The chain employs TRBV29-1 and TRBJ2-5; D gene ambiguous. This CDR3 is 13 amino acids long. Germline V gives CDR1 SQVTM, CDR2 ANQGSEA. V shed 4 bases and J shed 2 bases, with 11 bases lying between them. CDR3 in amino acids: CSVARLGQETQYF. The CDR3 nucleotides read TGCAGCGTTGCTCGCCTAGGTCAAGAGACCCAGTACTTC.

This chain links TRBV6-4 with TRBJ2-2; 7 nucleotides align to TRBD2. Germline V lookup: CDR1 MRHNA, CDR2 SNTAGT. The CDR3 covers 15 residues. V dropped 8 bases and J dropped 3; count of bases not matched to a gene: 9. In DNA form, the CDR3 reads TGTGCCAGCCGCCCCGAGGGAGGGGACACCGGGGAGCTGTTTTTT. It specifies CASRPEGGDTGELFF.

In regard to this clone: The identical CDR3 is also encoded by other nucleotide sequences in the sample. The V gene is TRBV18, the J gene TRBJ2-2; D unclear. Germline V gives CDR1 KGHSH, CDR2 LQKENI. The CDR3 runs 12 residues. V lost 3 bases and J 5 bases, leaving 4 bases between the germline ends. The CDR3 spells CASSPSTGELFF. In nucleotides, the CDR3 is TGTGCCAGCTCACCGTCGACCGGGGAGCTGTTTTTT.

The chain recombines TRBV3-1 (or the pseudogene TRBV3-2) with TRBJ2-3; D is uncertain. Germline V gene data show CDR1 as LGHDT and CDR2 as YNNKEL (reference sequence). Trimming took 1 base from V and 9 from J, leaving 11 bases between them. The CDR3 spans 13 residues. The chain's CDR3 is CASSQVGSRTQYF. The DNA of the CDR3 is TGTGCCAGCAGCCAAGTGGGCAGCCGAACGCAGTATTTT.

The chain joins TRBV12-3 or TRBV12-4 to TRBJ2-1; no reliable D call. The V and J ends lost 6 bases and 8 bases respectively, with 8 bases between them. The CDR3 is 11 residues long. CDR3 protein: CASSTEDEQFF. The CDR3, as DNA: TGTGCCAGCAGCACAGAGGATGAGCAGTTCTTC.

The chain uses TRBV7-9 and TRBJ2-7, with 7 bases aligning to TRBD1. This CDR3 is 13 amino acids long. The germline V gene encodes CDR1 SEHNR and CDR2 FQNEAQ (reference sequence). The V and J ends lost 5 bases and 6 bases, in that order; junction bases with no gene match: 7. CDR3 DNA sequence: TGTGCCAGCAGCGAAGGACAGGCGGGCGAGCAGTACTTC. Its protein is CASSEGQAGEQYF.

The rearrangement uses TRBV6-5 and TRBJ1-2; possibly TRBD1 for D (6 bases). The V end was cut by 8 bases, the J end by 8 bases, with 24 bases between. From germline, CDR1 is MNHEY and CDR2 SVGAGI. CDR3 length equals 15 residues. CDR3 sequence: CASSVSDSSSAGYTF. The CDR3 DNA sequence: TGTGCCAGCTCAGTTTCGGACAGTTCCTCCGCGGGCTACACCTTC.

The CDR3 coding sequence is TGTGCCAGCAGCCCGACTAGCGCGGCAGATACGCAGTATTTT. It is translated as CASSPTSAADTQYF. This chain links TRBV5-6 with TRBJ2-3, with 8 bases that match TRBD2. V lost 4 bases and J lost 4; bases outside the gene matches: 5. Germline V gene lookup returns CDR1 SGHDT and CDR2 YYEEEE. This CDR3 spans 14 amino acids.

Turning to this clone: At one end, the junction sequence differs from germline, possibly due to a read error. The chain couples TRBV30 to TRBJ2-3, with 9 positions matching TRBD2. The CDR3 is made up of 14 amino acids. In germline, CDR1 is GTSNPN, CDR2 SVGIG (reference sequence). CDR3 nucleotides: TGTGCCTGGAAACCCGGGACTAGCAGAGATACGCAGTATTTT. This codes for CAWKPGTSRDTQYF.

The rearrangement uses TRBV29-1 and TRBJ2-3; the D is unclear. V lost 7 bases and J 2 bases, leaving 13 bases between the germline ends. Germline CDR1 reads SQVTM; CDR2 reads ANQGSEA. The CDR3 runs 13 residues. This chain's CDR3 is CSAGPLFTDTQYF. In DNA, the CDR3 is TGCAGCGCCGGACCGCTGTTCACAGATACGCAGTATTTT.

Only one count was recorded for this clone. This chain connects TRBV15 to TRBJ2-1, with a possible D match to TRBD1 (5 bases). This CDR3 has 14 residues. CDR1 is LNHNV and CDR2 is YYDKDF in the germline V gene (reference sequence). Trimming stripped 0 bases from V and 4 bases from J, with 7 bases between. For the CDR3, the DNA is TGTGCCACCAGCAGAGACCCAGGGTACAATGAGCAGTTCTTC. Translated, it gives CATSRDPGYNEQFF.

V gene TRBV19 combines with J gene TRBJ2-3; D is undetermined. The CDR3 runs 13 residues. V was pared by 7 bases and J by 1 base, with 9 bases between. In germline, CDR1 is LNHDA, CDR2 SQIVND (reference sequence). The CDR3 coding sequence is TGTGCCAGTAAATTACAAGGCACAGATACGCAGTATTTT. Translating it yields CASKLQGTDTQYF.